These 16 T cell receptor beta chains originate from one sample sequenced in a study of control samples from healthy donors and cancer patients. Assay used: immunoSEQ multiplex PCR; TCRdb lists only in-frame clones, some missing. This sample has tens of thousands of clones, with roughly 90% found just once. Sequencing was done on a sample of blood. The source is a man aged 50 or older in good health.

The chain recombines TRBV7-6 with TRBJ1-2; 12 nucleotides agree with TRBD1. Germline assignment: CDR1 SGHVS and CDR2 FNYEAQ. The CDR3 loop spans 16 amino acids. V dropped 1 base and J dropped 7; count of bases not matched to a gene: 7. This CDR3 is CASSLVGGTGGGGYTF. Written as DNA, the CDR3 is TGTGCCAGCAGCTTAGTTGGAGGGACAGGGGGCGGTGGCTACACCTTC.

The rearrangement joins TRBV10-2 to TRBJ2-7; 9 nucleotides line up with TRBD1. Germline loops: CDR1 WSHSY, CDR2 SAAADI. The CDR3 contains 14 residues. The trim removed 6 bases at V and 3 bases at J, leaving 6 bases unmatched. CDR3 loop: CASRPGQGFYEQYF. CDR3 nucleotides: TGCGCCAGCAGACCGGGACAGGGCTTCTACGAGCAGTACTTC.

The genes are TRBV5-4 and TRBJ2-3, with 7 bases fitting TRBD1. The CDR3 consists of 17 residues. After removal of 3 bases from V and 2 bases from J, the junction contained 12 bases not matched to a gene. Per germline, CDR1 SGHNT and CDR2 YYREEE (reference sequence). For the CDR3, the DNA is TGTGCCAGCAGCTCCCCCCGAACAGGGGTCGACACAGATACGCAGTATTTT. This sequence encodes CASSSPRTGVDTDTQYF.

The chain links TRBV7-9 to TRBJ1-1; TRBD1 agrees at 10 bases. The CDR3 runs to 17 residues. V lost 1 base and J lost 0; bases outside the gene matches: 5. Germline assignment: CDR1 SEHNR and CDR2 FQNEAQ (reference sequence). For the CDR3, the DNA is TGTGCCAGCAGCTTAGGGACAGGGGGGTACATGAACACTGAAGCTTTCTTT. Its protein is CASSLGTGGYMNTEAFF.

The chain employs TRBV10-1 and TRBJ1-5; 7 bases align to TRBD1. After removal of 3 bases from V and 3 bases from J, the junction contained 2 bases not matched to a gene. Germline V gives CDR1 WNHNN, CDR2 SYGVQD (reference sequence). The CDR3 covers 14 residues. The CDR3 nucleotides read TGCGCCAGCAGTGATACAGGGGTCAATCAGCCCCAGCATTTT. Amino acid sequence: CASSDTGVNQPQHF.

Many counts were recorded for this clone. V usage is TRBV29-1 and J usage is TRBJ2-7; D is undetermined. Deletions cut 4 bases from V and 6 bases from J, with 10 bases between. The CDR3 is 11 amino acids. Germline V gene lookup returns CDR1 SQVTM and CDR2 ANQGSEA. The CDR3 nucleotides read TGCAGCGTTGCCCCCGGTGGCGAGCAGTACTTC. Translation: CSVAPGGEQYF.

The chain employs TRBV14 and TRBJ1-2, with D perhaps TRBD1 (6 bases). Trimming pared 4 bases from V and 8 bases from J, leaving 17 bases between. Germline assignment: CDR1 SGHDN and CDR2 FVKESK. This CDR3 has 14 residues. This CDR3 reads CASSPNLRGLGYTF. CDR3 nucleotide sequence: TGTGCCAGCAGCCCTAACCTCAGGGGTCTGGGCTACACCTTC.

The chain has TRBV6-5 and TRBJ2-7; D might be TRBD2 (6 bases). CDR1 MNHEY and CDR2 SVGAGI come from the germline V gene. There are 15 residues in the CDR3. The V end lost 6 bases, the J end lost 3 bases, and 18 bases lay between the germline ends. CDR3 bases: TGTGCCAGCAGCCGGGACTGGGCCCAAAACTACGAGCAGTACTTC. Amino acid sequence: CASSRDWAQNYEQYF.

V and J are TRBV18 and TRBJ2-3; D is possibly TRBD2 (6 bases). The CDR3 is made up of 17 amino acids. Germline V CDR1 and CDR2: KGHSH, LQKENI. The germline V and J ends were trimmed by 3 bases and 4 bases, with 20 bases remaining between them. Here the CDR3 DNA reads TGTGCCAGCTCACCTGACACCGGGACTTCTTGGCCAGATACGCAGTATTTT. Its protein is CASSPDTGTSWPDTQYF.

CDR3 DNA: TGCGCCAGCAGTGAGCCCCCCGGGGGGTACTACGAGCAGTACTTC. It encodes CASSEPPGGYYEQYF. V is TRBV10-2 and J is TRBJ2-7; TRBD2 aligns across 7 bases. This CDR3 is 15 amino acids long. The junction had 7 bases not matched to a gene; V was cut back by 2 bases and J by 3 bases. Germline values: CDR1 WSHSY, CDR2 SAAADI.

The chain recombines TRBV11-2 with TRBJ2-2; 7 bases agree with TRBD2. Germline V CDR1 and CDR2: SGHAT, FQNNGV. V dropped 3 bases and J dropped 2; count of bases not matched to a gene: 3. There are 15 residues in the CDR3. The CDR3 DNA reads as TGTGCCAGCAGCTTGGGACTAACCAACACCGGGGAGCTGTTTTTT. It yields the protein CASSLGLTNTGELFF.

The CDR3 loop is CASSVWLFGENEQFF. CDR3 nucleotide sequence: TGTGCCAGCAGCGTATGGTTGTTTGGGGAGAATGAGCAGTTCTTC. The rearrangement links TRBV7-2 to TRBJ2-1, with D perhaps TRBD2 (5 bases). Germline-derived CDR1 and CDR2 are SGHTA and FQGNSA. This CDR3 spans 15 amino acids. Deletions cut 5 bases from V and 7 bases from J, with 18 bases between.

This chain joins TRBV19 and TRBJ1-5; D is uncertain. The CDR3 has 15 residues. Trimming took 1 base from V and 0 from J, leaving 7 bases between them. Germline CDR1 and CDR2: LNHDA and SQIVND (reference sequence). The CDR3 here is CASSIAGDSNQPQHF. CDR3 sequence (DNA): TGTGCCAGTAGTATAGCCGGGGATAGCAATCAGCCCCAGCATTTT.

The chain links TRBV24-1 to TRBJ2-1; 8 bases fit TRBD2. CDR1 and CDR2 from the germline V gene are KGHDR and SFDVKD. Unmatched junction bases numbered 6, after V lost 5 bases and J lost 4 bases. This CDR3 contains 15 residues. CDR3 amino acids: CATSVGGGIYNEQFF. In nucleotides, the CDR3 is TGTGCCACCAGTGTCGGCGGGGGGATTTACAATGAGCAGTTCTTC.

CDR3 bases: TGTGCCACCGGGAACACCGGGGAGCTGTTTTTT. Protein sequence: CATGNTGELFF. The chain uses TRBV24-1 and TRBJ2-2; D not resolved. CDR3 length equals 11 residues. V gave up 9 bases and J gave up 1 base, with 2 bases separating them. Germline CDR1 and CDR2: KGHDR and SFDVKD.

The V call is TRBV11-3, the J call TRBJ1-1; D perhaps matches TRBD1 (5 bases). This CDR3 has 15 residues. Trimming removed 5 bases at V and 1 base at J, with 14 bases between. Germline CDR1 and CDR2: SGHNT and YENEEA. CDR3 protein: CASSLPGLPNTEAFF. For the CDR3, the DNA is TGTGCCAGCAGCCTCCCGGGACTGCCGAACACTGAAGCTTTCTTT.